The sequence of this TCR beta chain was determined in a study of beta chain features in type 1 diabetes. Study-level points and caveats: TCRB repertoires of naive, central memory and Treg cells appeared more similar among patients than among healthy donors. The study found moderately but significantly shorter TCRB CDR3s in all four CD4+ subsets of Type 1 diabetes patients.

Expressed TCRB transcripts were sequenced, since all the RNA that had been isolated was reverse transcribed. The protocol was immunoSEQ multiplex PCR, while the TCRdb copy is restricted to in-frame clones and leaves out a portion. The sample has some 350,000 clones; about 14% are singletons. This CDR3 is 13 amino acids long. Trimming pared 4 bases from V and 1 base from J, leaving 10 bases between. The V gene's germline CDR1 is GTSNPN and CDR2 SVGIG (reference sequence). This clone was seen only a few times. The antigen remains undetermined. Sequenced sample: naive CD4+ T cells from blood. The rearrangement links TRBV30 to TRBJ1-1; D might be TRBD1 (5 bases). The receptor comes from a woman under 30 with type 1 diabetes. DNA of the CDR3: TGTGCCTGGAACCTGCAGGGGAACACTGAAGCTTTCTTT. Amino acids: CAWNLQGNTEAFF.